The subject of this entry is one T cell receptor (beta chain). Germline CDR1 and CDR2: DFQATT and SNEGSKA (reference sequence). CDR3 length: 11 residues. J lost 3 bases, V lost 4 bases, and 0 bases had no gene match. This entry belongs to a study of blood T cell repertoires in COVID-19. Study summary: COVID-19 samples collected from the United States, Italy and Spain covered acute and convalescent phases. Sample material is recorded as cDNA or gDNA derived from T cells, B-cell-depleted T cells, or PBMCs.

Original handling: Amplification from reference gene primers served as the basis for estimated nucleated cell counts. Produced via immunoSEQ multiplex PCR; TCRdb's table is partial and in-frame only. V and J calls and clone size are those listed in that table; D and trimming were worked out from the DNA. The data hold tens of thousands of clones, with roughly 80% observed a single time. This sequence was found in a human donor in a cohort sampled during active COVID-19. The chain has TRBV20-1 and TRBJ2-7; TRBD1 matches 7 bases. The material sequenced was peripheral blood. In DNA form, the CDR3 reads TGCAGTGCTAACAGGGGCTACGAGCAGTACTTC. It translates to CSANRGYEQYF.